Sequencing of this T cell receptor beta chain was carried out in a study of T-cell reconstitution after alpha-beta-depleted transplantation in children. Notes on the study in general: T-cell counts and diversity at one year post-transplant came mainly from newly produced T cells.

The TCRbeta library incorporated unique molecular identifiers. MiXCR, run by TCRdb on the PCR reads, gives a single entry per CDR3 protein. The sample comprises 480,000 or so distinct CDR3 sequences, approximately 10% of which are singletons, and around 2% rests with the top ten. The sample holds many counts of this clonotype. Its cognate antigen is unknown. CDR1 SGDLS and CDR2 YYNGEE come from the germline V gene. V was pared by 1 base and J by 10 bases, with 5 bases of the junction left unmatched. This CDR3 is built from 16 residues. The rearrangement links TRBV9 to TRBJ2-1; 16 bases agree with TRBD2. The source material was PBMCs, sampled before TCRalphabeta/CD19-depleted stem cell transplant. The receptor comes from a child aged 2-15 years with inherited bone marrow failure, due to receive a stem cell transplant. CDR3 DNA: TGTGCCAGCAGCGTAACCGGGACTAGCGGGAGGGAAGAGCAGTTCTTC. Its translation: CASSVTGTSGREEQFF.